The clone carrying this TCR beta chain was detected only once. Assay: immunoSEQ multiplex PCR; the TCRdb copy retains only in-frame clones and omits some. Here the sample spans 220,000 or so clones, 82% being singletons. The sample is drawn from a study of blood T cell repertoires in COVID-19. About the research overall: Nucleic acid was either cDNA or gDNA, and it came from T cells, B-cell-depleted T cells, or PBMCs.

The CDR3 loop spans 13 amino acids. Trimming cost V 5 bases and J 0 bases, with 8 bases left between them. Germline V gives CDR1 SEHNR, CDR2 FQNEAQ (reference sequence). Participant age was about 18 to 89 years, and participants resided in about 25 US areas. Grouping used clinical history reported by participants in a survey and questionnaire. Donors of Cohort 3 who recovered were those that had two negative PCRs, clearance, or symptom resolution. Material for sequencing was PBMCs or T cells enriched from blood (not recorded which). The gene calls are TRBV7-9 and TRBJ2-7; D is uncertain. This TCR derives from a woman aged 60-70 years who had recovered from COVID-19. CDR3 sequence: CASSRASSYEQYF. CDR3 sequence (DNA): TGTGCCAGCAGCAGGGCCAGCTCCTACGAGCAGTACTTC.